A selection of T cell receptor beta chains follows, all from one sample in a study of cytomegalovirus exposure and HLA in healthy donors. Assay: immunoSEQ multiplex PCR; the TCRdb copy retains only in-frame clones and omits some. The sample carries roughly 150,000 clones, 73% recorded once. The sequencing sample was made of PBMCs. The source is a woman under 30 in good health and CMV-seronegative. Both conserved end residues are part of each CDR3. D genes are given only for firm matches. Where a row states a size, it is once, few, many or the class of an expanded clone; other rows omit it.

abundance	d_gene	v_gene	j_gene	CDR3aa	CDR3nt
.	.	TRBV4-1	TRBJ2-5	CASSQVVGETQYF	TGCGCCAGCAGCCAAGTAGTTGGAGAGACCCAGTACTTC
.	.	TRBV27	TRBJ1-5	CASNMGGANQPQHF	TGTGCCAGCAACATGGGTGGGGCAAATCAGCCCCAGCATTTT
.	TRBD2	TRBV27	TRBJ2-1	CASTSGGGLAYNEQFF	TGTGCCAGCACTAGCGGGGGGGGGTTGGCCTACAATGAGCAGTTCTTC
.	TRBD2	TRBV4-1	TRBJ2-2	CASSQGGLAGGELFF	TGCGCCAGCAGCCAAGGGGGACTAGCGGGCGGGGAGCTGTTTTTT
.	.	TRBV27	TRBJ1-1	CASSFITARGTEAFF	TGTGCCAGCAGTTTTATTACGGCCCGGGGCACTGAAGCTTTCTTT
.	.	TRBV6-6	TRBJ2-3	CASSYGAGKWADTQYF	TGTGCCAGCAGTTACGGGGCAGGGAAGTGGGCAGATACGCAGTATTTT
.	TRBD2	TRBV9	TRBJ2-6	CASSVTSGGLSGANVLTF	TGTGCCAGCAGCGTAACCAGCGGGGGCCTCTCTGGGGCCAACGTCCTGACTTTC
.	.	TRBV2	TRBJ2-7	CASSDGGYEQYF	TGTGCCAGCAGTGATGGCGGGTACGAGCAGTACTTC
.	.	TRBV6-5	TRBJ1-5	CASSYALNQPQHF	TGTGCCAGCAGTTACGCTCTAAATCAGCCCCAGCATTTT
.	.	TRBV6-6	TRBJ1-5	CASTINGQFPYQPQHF	TGTGCCAGCACTATAAACGGACAGTTTCCTTATCAGCCCCAGCATTTT
once	.	TRBV7-7	TRBJ2-1	CASSLGAGWNEQFF	TGTGCCAGCAGCTTAGGGGCAGGGTGGAATGAGCAGTTCTTC
.	TRBD1	TRBV6-4	TRBJ2-2	CASSDGRGGSGELFF	TGTGCCAGTAGTGACGGTAGAGGGGGCAGCGGGGAGCTGTTTTTT
.	TRBD1	TRBV7-8	TRBJ1-5	CASSLIGGARSNQPQHF	TGTGCCAGCAGCTTAATAGGGGGCGCGAGGAGCAATCAGCCCCAGCATTTT
.	.	TRBV18	TRBJ2-5	CASHGELGQETQYF	TGTGCCAGCCACGGTGAACTAGGACAAGAGACCCAGTACTTC
.	TRBD2	TRBV9	TRBJ2-1	CASSVTGLAGGEQFF	TGTGCCAGCAGCGTAACGGGACTAGCGGGCGGTGAGCAGTTCTTC
.	TRBD2	TRBV5-6	TRBJ2-5	CASTPLAGAWVGQETQYF	TGTGCCAGCACCCCACTAGCGGGAGCTTGGGTAGGACAAGAGACCCAGTACTTC
few	TRBD2	TRBV6-1	TRBJ2-6	CASRGGNSGANVLTF	TGTGCCAGCCGCGGGGGGAACTCTGGGGCCAACGTCCTGACTTTC
.	.	TRBV6-1	TRBJ1-5	CASSDQQDQPQHF	TGTGCCAGCAGTGATCAGCAGGATCAGCCCCAGCATTTT
.	.	TRBV4-2	TRBJ2-1	CASSLGMREYNEQFF	TGTGCCAGCAGCCTTGGTATGAGGGAATACAATGAGCAGTTCTTC
.	.	TRBV10-3	TRBJ2-2	CALGGLRGGELFF	TGTGCCCTGGGGGGACTCCGAGGCGGGGAGCTGTTTTTT
few	TRBD2	TRBV7-2	TRBJ2-3	CASSLDFGTIPDTQYF	TGTGCCAGCAGCTTAGACTTCGGGACTATTCCAGATACGCAGTATTTT
once	TRBD1	TRBV7-3	TRBJ2-2	CASAGTVNTGELFF	TGTGCCAGCGCCGGGACAGTCAACACCGGGGAGCTGTTTTTT
.	.	TRBV7-9	TRBJ2-5	CASVLGAAYQETQYF	TGTGCCAGCGTATTGGGGGCCGCGTACCAAGAGACCCAGTACTTC
.	.	TRBV7-2	TRBJ2-1	CASSLEGGGGNEQFF	TGTGCCAGCAGCTTAGAGGGCGGAGGCGGCAATGAGCAGTTCTTC
.	TRBD1	TRBV9	TRBJ2-7	CASSVGMGQGFHEQYF	TGTGCCAGCAGCGTAGGGATGGGACAGGGGTTTCACGAGCAGTACTTC
.	.	TRBV2	TRBJ1-1	CASSERGRATEAFF	TGTGCCAGCAGTGAAAGGGGCAGGGCCACTGAAGCTTTCTTT
.	TRBD1	TRBV5-4	TRBJ2-1	CASTQANRGLYNEQFF	TGTGCCAGCACCCAGGCTAACAGGGGCCTTTACAATGAGCAGTTCTTC
few	.	TRBV19	TRBJ1-5	CASSRGRDGQPQHF	TGTGCCAGTAGCCGCGGCAGGGATGGACAGCCCCAGCATTTT
.	.	TRBV27	TRBJ2-3	CASRPALADTQYF	TGTGCCAGCAGACCTGCACTAGCAGATACGCAGTATTTT
.	TRBD1	TRBV7-6	TRBJ1-4	CASSLEQGATNEKLFF	TGTGCCAGCAGCTTGGAACAGGGGGCCACTAATGAAAAACTGTTTTTT
.	TRBD2	TRBV4-3	TRBJ2-7	CASSQELAGDLSGLYEQYF	TGCGCCAGCAGCCAAGAACTAGCGGGGGACCTCTCAGGCCTCTACGAGCAGTACTTC
.	TRBD2	TRBV18	TRBJ2-2	CASSILAEWDTGELFF	TGTGCCAGCTCAATCCTAGCGGAGTGGGACACCGGGGAGCTGTTTTTT
.	TRBD1	TRBV11-2	TRBJ1-4	CASSSHQDRGAEKLFF	TGTGCCAGCAGCTCACACCAGGACAGGGGAGCGGAAAAACTGTTTTTT
.	.	TRBV7-2	TRBJ1-2	CASSTGQTYGYTF	TGTGCCAGCAGCACCGGACAGACCTATGGCTACACCTTC
.	.	TRBV5-5	TRBJ1-2	CASSLIGTYNGYTF	TGTGCCAGCAGTTTAATCGGGACATACAATGGCTACACCTTC
.	.	TRBV9	TRBJ2-5	CASSVVGGAGETQYF	TGTGCCAGCAGCGTAGTTGGCGGGGCCGGGGAGACCCAGTACTTC
.	TRBD1	TRBV2	TRBJ2-3	CASSGGEGRTGQTDTQYF	TGTGCCAGCAGTGGGGGGGAAGGGAGGACAGGGCAGACAGATACGCAGTATTTT
few	.	TRBV11-3	TRBJ2-1	CASSLSTTSHDEQFF	TGTGCCAGCAGCTTATCGACGACTAGTCACGATGAGCAGTTCTTC
.	.	TRBV6-1	TRBJ1-6	CASQGTYNSPLHF	TGTGCCAGTCAGGGAACGTATAATTCACCCCTCCACTTT
once	TRBD1	TRBV6-5	TRBJ1-5	CASSQGALGQPQHF	TGTGCCAGCAGCCAGGGGGCGCTTGGGCAGCCCCAGCATTTT
.	.	TRBV4-3	TRBJ1-1	CASSPRKGRMDTEAFF	TGCGCCAGCAGCCCCCGAAAGGGGAGGATGGACACTGAAGCTTTCTTT
.	TRBD2	TRBV5-1	TRBJ2-1	CASSLIAGLSYNEQFF	TGCGCCAGCAGCTTGATAGCGGGCCTCTCCTACAATGAGCAGTTCTTC
.	TRBD1	TRBV6-4	TRBJ1-1	CASSGTGDVTEAFF	TGTGCCAGCAGTGGCACAGGGGATGTCACTGAAGCTTTCTTT
.	.	TRBV5-1	TRBJ2-7	CASRRGYEQYF	TGCGCCAGCAGAAGGGGTTACGAGCAGTACTTC
few	TRBD1	TRBV2	TRBJ2-3	CASSGSPTDRTDTQYF	TGTGCCAGCAGTGGATCTCCTACGGACAGGACAGATACGCAGTATTTT
.	.	TRBV19	TRBJ1-2	CASLGWSYTF	TGTGCCAGTCTAGGATGGAGCTACACCTTC
.	TRBD2	TRBV14	TRBJ2-1	CASSQVLAGVAEQFF	TGTGCCAGCAGCCAAGTTCTAGCGGGAGTAGCCGAGCAGTTCTTC
.	TRBD1	TRBV5-1	TRBJ1-2	CASNPGQGAGGYTF	TGCGCCAGCAATCCGGGACAGGGGGCAGGTGGCTACACCTTC
.	.	TRBV6-6	TRBJ2-5	CASTHGESETQYF	TGTGCCAGCACCCACGGGGAGTCTGAGACCCAGTACTTC
once	TRBD1	TRBV6-5	TRBJ2-1	CASSYGQGSYNEQFF	TGTGCCAGCAGTTACGGACAGGGCAGCTACAATGAGCAGTTCTTC
.	.	TRBV4-3	TRBJ1-2	CASSQDQQGSLGYTF	TGCGCCAGCAGCCAAGATCAACAGGGTTCTCTTGGCTACACCTTC
.	.	TRBV2	TRBJ2-7	CASQVSSYEQYF	TGTGCCAGCCAGGTTAGCTCCTACGAGCAGTACTTC
.	TRBD1	TRBV28	TRBJ1-6	CASKRAGWTGENSPLHF	TGCGCCTCGAAACGCGCGGGGTGGACAGGGGAAAATTCACCCCTCCACTTT